One T cell receptor beta chain is described in this entry. Its antigen is unknown. The CDR3 does not end in the conserved phenylalanine or tryptophan, so this is likely a read error. The data belong to a study of T-cell reconstitution after alpha-beta-depleted transplantation in children. Study-wide points: For some patients, TCRbeta diversity was high at day 60 because of recipient T cells and thymic progenitors that survived. Expanded graft clones, several hundred of them, were reportedly the source of alpha-beta T cells about two months after transplant.

The V end lost 0 bases, the J end lost 2 bases, and 5 bases lay between the germline ends. Germline CDR1 reads SGHKS; CDR2 reads YYEKEE (reference sequence). The CDR3 has 13 amino acids. The TCRbeta library was prepared with unique molecular identifiers. TCRdb reanalysed the PCR reads using MiXCR and keeps one entry per CDR3 protein. The sample includes some 200,000 distinct CDR3 sequences, around 8.4% of them seen just once. Sequencing was performed on PBMCs, mostly from graft donor cells, taken 360 days after TCRalphabeta/CD19-depleted stem cell transplant. This sequence was found in a male patient aged 2-15 years who had a stem cell transplant for acute myeloid leukemia, so the T cells may come from the graft donor. The chain combines TRBV5-5 with TRBJ1-2; no definite D call. The DNA of the CDR3 is TGTGCCAGCAGCTTGGGCCAAAACTATGGCTACACCTGC. It yields the protein CASSLGQNYGYTC.